These T cell receptor beta chains were read from a single sample in a study of blood T cell repertoires in COVID-19. Sequencing was performed with immunoSEQ multiplex PCR; in TCRdb, only in-frame clones are kept and a portion is missing. The data hold about 280,000 clones, with 70% to 90% observed a single time. The sample comprised PBMCs or T cells enriched from blood (not recorded which). The receptors were gathered from a woman in her twenties or thirties with acute COVID-19. The CDR3 runs from the conserved cysteine through the conserved F or W. The D gene is left open where the match is weak. Clone size is shown for a subset of rows, as once, few, many or a class of expanded clone.

J gene,V gene,D gene,clone size,CDR3 protein,CDR3 DNA
TRBJ2-1,TRBV7-3,TRBD2,.,CASSVTSGNDEQFF,TGTGCCAGCAGCGTCACTAGCGGGAACGATGAGCAGTTCTTC
TRBJ2-3,TRBV9,.,.,CASSVVTQSTDTQYF,TGTGCCAGCAGCGTAGTGACACAAAGCACAGATACGCAGTATTTT
TRBJ2-3,TRBV9,TRBD1,.,CASSYTGGQGTDTQYF,TGTGCCAGCAGCTACACAGGGGGCCAGGGCACAGATACGCAGTATTTT
TRBJ2-1,TRBV6-5,TRBD2,.,CATTGGRNEQFF,TGTGCCACCACGGGAGGCCGTAATGAGCAGTTCTTC
TRBJ2-7,TRBV20-1,TRBD2,.,CSASGLADSYEQYF,TGCAGTGCTAGTGGACTAGCGGACTCCTACGAGCAGTACTTC
TRBJ2-7,TRBV5-6,.,.,CASSSTGPYEQYF,TGTGCCAGCAGCTCGACAGGTCCCTACGAGCAGTACTTC
TRBJ2-1,TRBV11-2,TRBD2,.,CASSRPVAGGPEQFF,TGTGCCAGCAGCCGCCCCGTGGCGGGAGGGCCTGAGCAGTTCTTC
TRBJ2-7,TRBV7-9,.,.,CASSLGTFYEQYF,TGTGCCAGCAGCTTAGGGACTTTCTACGAGCAGTACTTC
TRBJ2-3,TRBV10-1,TRBD2,.,CASSEGPGGSTDTQYF,TGCGCCAGCAGTGAGGGGCCGGGAGGGTCGACAGATACGCAGTATTTT
TRBJ1-1,TRBV19,TRBD1,.,CASSILEWTGNTEAFF,TGTGCCAGTAGTATCCTGGAATGGACAGGGAACACTGAAGCTTTCTTT
TRBJ1-1,TRBV4-1,.,.,CASSLQGMNTEAFF,TGCGCCAGCAGCCTGCAGGGAATGAACACTGAAGCTTTCTTT
TRBJ2-1,TRBV28,TRBD2,.,CASRPTSGNSYNEQFF,TGTGCCAGCAGACCCACTAGCGGGAACTCCTACAATGAGCAGTTCTTC
TRBJ1-1,TRBV29-1,.,.,CSVVILATEAFF,TGCAGCGTCGTAATCCTGGCCACTGAAGCTTTCTTT
TRBJ2-2,TRBV13,.,.,CASSLGSGELFF,TGTGCCAGCAGCTTAGGATCGGGGGAGCTGTTTTTT
TRBJ1-3,TRBV19,.,.,CASTSRDNGNTIYF,TGTGCCAGTACCTCTAGGGACAACGGAAACACCATATATTTT
TRBJ2-4,TRBV19,TRBD2,.,CASSMVAGATKNIQYF,TGTGCCAGTAGTATGGTAGCGGGAGCGACCAAAAACATTCAGTACTTC
TRBJ1-2,TRBV7-8,.,.,CASSYHREANYGYTF,TGTGCCAGCAGCTACCACAGGGAAGCTAACTATGGCTACACCTTC
TRBJ1-2,TRBV5-8,.,.,CASSLLGGDYGYTF,TGTGCCAGCAGCTTGCTAGGGGGTGACTATGGCTACACCTTC
TRBJ1-4,TRBV27,TRBD1,.,CASSFSAGTGGRANEKLFF,TGTGCCAGCAGTTTCTCTGCCGGGACAGGGGGGAGGGCTAATGAAAAACTGTTTTTT
TRBJ1-5,TRBV6-5,.,.,CASSTGGAGNQPQHF,TGTGCCAGCAGTACTGGCGGGGCAGGCAATCAGCCCCAGCATTTT
TRBJ1-6,TRBV5-1,.,.,CASSLAWSYNSPLHF,TGCGCCAGCAGCTTGGCATGGAGCTATAATTCACCCCTCCACTTT
TRBJ2-6,TRBV10-3,.,.,CAISEPQSRTGFSTSGANVLTF,TGTGCCATCAGTGAGCCACAGTCGCGCACAGGATTCTCAACCTCTGGGGCCAACGTCCTGACTTTC
TRBJ2-1,TRBV9,.,few,CASSVTSTLGEQFF,TGTGCCAGCAGCGTCACTAGCACCCTCGGGGAGCAGTTCTTC
TRBJ2-3,TRBV7-9,.,.,CASSSTGSSTDTQYF,TGTGCCAGCAGCTCTACAGGGAGTAGCACAGATACGCAGTATTTT
TRBJ1-2,TRBV6-5,.,.,CASSQGSPFNGYTF,TGTGCCAGCAGTCAGGGGTCCCCTTTTAATGGCTACACCTTC
TRBJ1-2,TRBV4-2,TRBD1,.,CASSRAQGAYGYTF,TGTGCCAGCAGCCGGGCTCAGGGGGCGTATGGCTACACCTTC
TRBJ2-2,TRBV27,TRBD2,.,CASRTSSTGELFF,TGTGCCAGCCGGACTAGCAGCACCGGGGAGCTGTTTTTT
TRBJ1-3,TRBV4-1,.,.,CASSQGTYGNTIYF,TGCGCCAGCAGCCAAGGGACATACGGAAACACCATATATTTT
TRBJ1-2,TRBV28,TRBD1,.,CASSPSTGGYYGYTF,TGTGCCAGCAGTCCCTCGACAGGGGGCTACTATGGCTACACCTTC
TRBJ1-1,TRBV5-6,.,.,CASSGGHDSVTEAFF,TGTGCCAGCAGCGGCGGACATGACTCGGTAACTGAAGCTTTCTTT
TRBJ2-2,TRBV18,TRBD2,.,CASSPGTSGISGELFF,TGTGCCAGCTCACCCGGGACTAGCGGGATATCCGGGGAGCTGTTTTTT
TRBJ2-7,TRBV7-9,.,.,CASSSRGASYEQYF,TGTGCCAGCAGCTCTCGGGGGGCCTCCTACGAGCAGTACTTC
TRBJ2-7,TRBV21-1,.,.,CASSKKSGSFYEQYF,TGTGCCAGCAGCAAAAAAAGCGGGAGTTTTTACGAGCAGTACTTC
TRBJ2-1,TRBV7-9,TRBD1,.,CASSLVDRGRYNEQFF,TGTGCCAGCAGCTTAGTTGACAGGGGCCGCTACAATGAGCAGTTCTTC
TRBJ2-3,TRBV9,.,.,CASSVGARVATDTQYF,TGTGCCAGCAGCGTAGGGGCGAGGGTAGCGACAGATACGCAGTATTTT
TRBJ2-1,TRBV28,TRBD2,.,CASSFSSGARNEQFF,TGTGCCAGCAGTTTCTCTAGCGGGGCCCGCAATGAGCAGTTCTTC
TRBJ2-1,TRBV10-3,.,.,CAITAGDYNEQFF,TGTGCCATCACTGCAGGGGACTACAATGAGCAGTTCTTC
TRBJ1-2,TRBV28,TRBD1,.,CASSYGQGYGYTF,TGTGCCAGCAGTTACGGACAGGGCTATGGCTACACCTTC
TRBJ2-3,TRBV19,TRBD2,.,CASLPQRGDGFKYTQYF,TGTGCCAGTTTACCCCAGCGGGGAGACGGGTTCAAATATACGCAGTATTTT
TRBJ2-1,TRBV5-1,.,.,CASSLHGVRGKDNEQFF,TGCGCCAGCAGCTTGCACGGCGTTCGAGGGAAGGACAATGAGCAGTTCTTC
TRBJ2-5,TRBV30,.,.,CAWMVGETQYF,TGTGCCTGGATGGTCGGGGAGACCCAGTACTTC
TRBJ2-1,TRBV6-4,TRBD2,.,CASRDLAGEVGEQFF,TGTGCCAGCAGGGATCTAGCGGGAGAGGTGGGTGAGCAGTTCTTC
TRBJ2-1,TRBV4-2,.,.,CASSPTRGENEQFF,TGTGCCAGCAGCCCGACTAGAGGCGAAAATGAGCAGTTCTTC
TRBJ2-2,TRBV15,.,.,CATSFYANTGELFF,TGTGCCACCAGTTTCTACGCGAACACCGGGGAGCTGTTTTTT
TRBJ2-2,TRBV9,.,.,CASSVSTGELFF,TGTGCCAGCAGCGTGAGCACCGGGGAGCTGTTTTTT
TRBJ2-1,TRBV28,.,.,CASSYRGGAYNEQFF,TGTGCCAGCAGTTACCGAGGGGGGGCCTACAATGAGCAGTTCTTC
TRBJ2-2,TRBV5-8,TRBD2,once,CASSPPKLAGVSGELFF,TGTGCCAGCAGCCCTCCCAAACTAGCGGGAGTATCAGGGGAGCTGTTTTTT
TRBJ2-7,TRBV7-9,.,.,CASSYTQGWLEQYF,TGTGCCAGCAGCTATACACAGGGTTGGTTGGAGCAGTACTTC
TRBJ1-2,TRBV3-1/TRBV3-2,TRBD1,.,CASSQDGTGDLNGYTF,TGTGCCAGCAGCCAAGACGGAACAGGGGATCTCAATGGCTACACCTTC
TRBJ1-1,TRBV5-1,TRBD1,.,CASSRDRVSEAFF,TGCGCCAGCAGTAGGGACAGGGTTTCCGAAGCTTTCTTT
TRBJ1-5,TRBV30,TRBD1,.,CAWQTGNGNQPQHF,TGTGCCTGGCAGACAGGGAATGGCAATCAGCCCCAGCATTTT
TRBJ2-1,TRBV7-3,TRBD2,.,CASSLGLAGAYNEQFF,TGTGCCAGCAGCTTAGGGCTAGCGGGAGCCTACAATGAGCAGTTCTTC
TRBJ2-7,TRBV11-2,.,.,CASSLAGGEQYF,TGTGCCAGCAGCTTAGCCGGGGGCGAGCAGTACTTC
TRBJ2-7,TRBV6-4,.,medium-sized,CASSEDSSYEQYF,TGTGCCAGCAGTGAGGACAGCTCCTACGAGCAGTACTTC
TRBJ1-3,TRBV4-1,.,.,CASSNGQLSGNTIYF,TGCGCCAGCAGCAACGGACAGCTCTCTGGAAACACCATATATTTT